Following are 14 T cell receptor beta chains from one sample sequenced in a study of blood T cell repertoires in COVID-19. The method was immunoSEQ multiplex PCR; TCRdb's version includes in-frame clones alone and lacks a portion of them. The table records about 270,000 clones, around 89% of them present only once. The sample taken for sequencing was PBMCs or T cells enriched from blood (not recorded which). Receptors were obtained from a woman younger than 35 who had recovered from COVID-19.

The table lists this clone with a few counts. This chain uses TRBV6-5 with TRBJ1-5, with 9 nucleotides matching TRBD1. Trimming removed 6 bases from V and 5 bases from J; junction bases left unmatched: 2. The V gene's germline CDR1 is MNHEY and CDR2 SVGAGI. The CDR3 is made up of 13 amino acids. The CDR3 DNA follows: TGTGCCAGCAGAAGGACAGGGGATCAGCCCCAGCATTTT. Its translation is CASRRTGDQPQHF.

The chain couples TRBV5-1 to TRBJ2-1; no reliable D call. Germline-derived CDR1 and CDR2 are SGHRS and YFSETQ. This CDR3 has 16 residues. Trimming cost V 7 bases and J 7 bases, with 24 bases left between them. The CDR3 protein is CASSPLSPTVSNEQFF. The CDR3 nucleotides are TGCGCCAGCTCCCCGTTAAGCCCCACGGTTTCGAATGAGCAGTTCTTC.

This clone was counted between two and nine times. This sequence joins TRBV12-2 and TRBJ1-1; TRBD1 is taken as the D call from the table, unchecked against the DNA. TRBV12-2 is described as a pseudogene. The CDR3 loop spans 15 amino acids. Written as DNA, the CDR3 is TGTGCAAGTCGCTTAGGACACAGATTCAACACTGAAGCTTTCTTT. Protein product: CASRLGHRFNTEAFF.

The genes are TRBV3-1 (or the pseudogene TRBV3-2) and TRBJ1-1; D is possibly TRBD1 (6 bases). The length of the CDR3 is 11 residues. Germline V gene lookup returns CDR1 LGHDT and CDR2 YNNKEL (reference sequence). The V and J ends lost 6 bases and 9 bases respectively, with 11 bases between them. CDR3 region: CASSLGGQAFF. In nucleotides, the CDR3 is TGTGCCAGCAGTCTAGGGGGACAAGCTTTCTTT.

The chain has TRBV21-1 and TRBJ2-7; TRBD1 reflects the table's D call only, with no check against the DNA. TRBV21-1 is flagged as a pseudogene. The CDR3 covers 15 residues. The CDR3 DNA is TGTGCCAGCAGCAAACCCGGTCAGGGGAACTACGAGCAGTACTTC. Its protein is CASSKPGQGNYEQYF.

This clone was detected once. The chain uses TRBV7-9 and TRBJ2-1, with unresolved D. Germline CDR1 is SEHNR and CDR2 is FQNEAQ (reference sequence). The CDR3 consists of 12 residues. The V and J ends lost 1 base and 6 bases respectively, with 4 bases between them. As DNA, the CDR3 is TGTGCCAGCAGCTTAGACTTCAATGAGCAGTTCTTC. This translates into CASSLDFNEQFF.

CDR3 DNA: TGTGCCATCAGTGGAGGTAAACAGGGGAGCAATCAGCCCCAGCATTTT. As protein: CAISGGKQGSNQPQHF. V usage is TRBV10-3 and J usage is TRBJ1-5; TRBD1 matches 7 bases. Per the germline V gene, CDR1 is ENHRY and CDR2 is SYGVKD. V trimming: 4 bases; J trimming: 1 base; junction bases outside the gene matches: 7. The CDR3 covers 16 residues.

This clone was seen a handful of times. CDR3 in amino acids: CASSLLQGQGNTIYF. The DNA for the CDR3 is TGTGCCAGCAGTCTCCTACAGGGGCAAGGAAACACCATATATTTT. This chain joins TRBV6-5 and TRBJ1-3, with 7 bases matching TRBD1. CDR3 length: 15 amino acids. The V segment lost 5 bases and the J segment 4 bases; nucleotides outside the gene matches: 8. Per germline, CDR1 MNHEY and CDR2 SVGAGI.

The rearrangement links TRBV7-9 to TRBJ2-3; D is possibly TRBD2 (5 bases). Trimming pared 5 bases from V and 1 base from J, leaving 19 bases between. The germline V gene encodes CDR1 SEHNR and CDR2 FQNEAQ (reference sequence). The CDR3 is 17 residues long. In DNA, the CDR3 is TGTGCCAGCAGCGCCTCGCTAGGGCGGCGGGGCACAGATACGCAGTATTTT. Protein sequence: CASSASLGRRGTDTQYF.

The chain has TRBV18 and TRBJ1-2; D possibly corresponds to TRBD1 (5 bases). CDR1 is KGHSH and CDR2 is LQKENI in the germline V gene. The CDR3 contains 17 residues. Trimming removed 3 bases from V and 1 base from J, with 18 bases in between. CDR3 sequence reads: CASSPLDTPILNYGYTF. As DNA, the CDR3 is TGTGCCAGCTCACCTTTGGACACTCCGATCCTTAACTATGGCTACACCTTC.

The CDR3 bases are TGTGCCAGCTCACCAGGGCAGGTATCTCAGCCCCAGCATTTT. It codes for CASSPGQVSQPQHF. This chain uses TRBV18 with TRBJ1-5, with unresolved D. The V end was cut by 2 bases, the J end by 6 bases, with 11 bases between. The germline V gene has CDR1 KGHSH and CDR2 LQKENI. This CDR3 comprises 14 residues.

The chain carries TRBV7-9 and TRBJ1-2; maybe TRBD1 (5 bases). This CDR3 is 13 amino acids long. Trimming left V 5 bases short and J 7 bases short, with 14 bases between. In germline, CDR1 is SEHNR, CDR2 FQNEAQ (reference sequence). Written as DNA, the CDR3 is TGTGCCAGCAGCCCAGGGATAGGGGTTGGCTACACCTTC. This sequence encodes CASSPGIGVGYTF.

J is TRBJ2-6 and V is TRBV19; TRBD1 might be the D (5 bases). Per the germline V gene, CDR1 is LNHDA and CDR2 is SQIVND (reference sequence). This CDR3 spans 16 amino acids. Trimming pared 5 bases from V and 0 bases from J, leaving 11 bases between. The CDR3 protein is CASSPDSNSGANVLTF. CDR3 DNA: TGTGCCAGTAGTCCCGACAGTAACTCTGGGGCCAACGTCCTGACTTTC.

This clone has a handful of counts. The chain links TRBV6-5 to TRBJ2-5; D is unclear. V lost 6 bases and J 5 bases, leaving 7 bases between the germline ends. Germline-derived CDR1 and CDR2 are MNHEY and SVGAGI. The CDR3 has 11 residues. CDR3 region: CASSQMETQYF. In DNA form, the CDR3 reads TGTGCCAGCAGCCAAATGGAGACCCAGTACTTC.